Included here is one TCR beta chain sequence, with context. Its antigen remains unknown. V gave up 8 bases and J gave up 5 bases; unmatched junction bases: 12. Germline values: CDR1 SGHRS, CDR2 YFSETQ. The CDR3 totals 15 residues. Clones were read by immunoSEQ multiplex PCR, and TCRdb kept only the in-frame ones, dropping some. The table lists about 2 million clones, around 95% of them singletons. Those who donated, Caucasian adults without exception, all lived in Nashville, Tennessee. This sample stems from a study of shared clonotypes between healthy human individuals. Whole-study findings and limits: Depth was large, yet rarefaction showed that sorted-subset sequencing was incomplete.

This clonotype originated in a man between 18 and 29 years old in good health. The sequenced sample consisted of naive CD4+ T cells sorted from blood. Subset of the sample: CD45RA+ positively selected. V usage is TRBV5-1 and J usage is TRBJ2-5; 10 bases match TRBD1. CDR3 loop: CASRGTGTGAETQYF. CDR3 bases: TGCGCCAGTAGGGGGACCGGGACAGGGGCTGAGACCCAGTACTTC.